Below are 10 T cell receptor beta chains sequenced from a single sample in a study of blood T cells in healthy people across ages. With a J-beta primer mix and a sample-barcoded 5' primer, a second PCR ran about 6 to 11 cycles. MiXCR was run by TCRdb on the 5' RACE reads, yielding one entry per CDR3 protein. The sample gives approximately 900,000 distinct CDR3 sequences, roughly 28% of which show up once; around 9.6% is in the top ten. These sequences were also reported in another study, on T cells of mothers and their children.

Sequences were obtained from blood. The source is a middle-aged woman in good health.

The chain joins TRBV3-1 to TRBJ2-1, with D unresolved. The V end was cut by 1 base, the J end by 7 bases, with 8 bases between. The CDR3 runs 13 residues. The germline V gene has CDR1 LGHDT and CDR2 YNNKEL (reference sequence). This CDR3 is CASSQARSNEQFF. The CDR3 DNA reads as TGTGCCAGCAGCCAAGCCCGCAGTAATGAGCAGTTCTTC.

This clonotype was seen a handful of times. The rearrangement uses TRBV5-1 and TRBJ1-2; D gene unclear. This CDR3 comprises 14 residues. V was cut by 1 base and J by 4 bases, with 11 bases left in between. Germline V gives CDR1 SGHRS, CDR2 YFSETQ. The CDR3 reads CASSLPDDVYGYTF. CDR3 DNA sequence: TGCGCCAGCAGCTTGCCAGACGACGTCTATGGCTACACCTTC.

This chain links TRBV27 with TRBJ2-7, with 11 positions matching TRBD1. With V trimmed by 9 bases and J by 4 bases, 5 bases remained unmatched. The CDR3 loop spans 13 amino acids. The germline CDR1 and CDR2 sequences are MNHEY and SMNVEV (reference sequence). The chain's CDR3 is CARNGTGGYEQYF. The CDR3 DNA reads TGTGCCAGGAACGGGACAGGGGGGTACGAGCAGTACTTC.

The V call is TRBV27, the J call TRBJ2-7; 8 bases align to TRBD2. The CDR3 loop spans 15 amino acids. V trimming: 5 bases; J trimming: 2 bases; junction bases outside the gene matches: 8. CDR1 MNHEY and CDR2 SMNVEV come from the germline V gene (reference sequence). This chain's CDR3 is CASSAPGTSTYEQYF. The CDR3 DNA follows: TGTGCCAGCAGTGCTCCCGGGACTAGTACCTACGAGCAGTACTTC.

This clonotype was observed a handful of times. The rearrangement joins TRBV2 to TRBJ2-3; D possibly matches TRBD1 or TRBD2 (5 bases each). The CDR3 loop spans 17 amino acids. Per germline, CDR1 SNHLY and CDR2 FYNNEI. V was shortened by 7 bases and J by 2 bases, with 22 bases between the two germline ends. The CDR3 region is CASTPGDGVRITDTQYF. CDR3 in DNA: TGTGCCAGCACCCCTGGGGACGGAGTTCGTATCACAGATACGCAGTATTTT.

As concerns this clonotype: The junction shows a germline mismatch at one end, possibly a read error. The rearrangement uses TRBV19 and TRBJ2-3, with TRBD2 identical over 8 bases. The germline CDR1 and CDR2 sequences are LNHDA and SQIVND (reference sequence). CDR3 length: 13 residues. CDR3 nucleotides: TGTGCCGGTATGACTAGCGTCACAGATATGCAGTATTTT. Its protein is CAGMTSVTDMQYF.

In its sample, this clonotype was seen many times. The junction does not match germline at one end; this may be a read error. The chain joins TRBV11-2 to TRBJ1-2, with a weak D call TRBD1 (5 bases). The germline V gene has CDR1 SGHAT and CDR2 FQNNGV. CDR3 size: 13 residues. Here the CDR3 reads CASSLGQGVGYTF. CDR3 coding DNA: TGCGCCAGCAGCTTGGGCCAGGGAGTCGGCTACACCTTC.

This clonotype was counted between two and nine times. The J gene is TRBJ2-3, the V gene TRBV7-8, with D unresolved. CDR3 length equals 15 residues. V was pared by 2 bases and J by 5 bases, with 14 bases between. Germline loops: CDR1 SGHVS, CDR2 FQNEAQ. CDR3 nucleotide sequence: TGTGCCAGCAGCTTAAAGAAAACGGTGGGAGATACGCAGTATTTT. Its translation: CASSLKKTVGDTQYF.

The CDR3 region is CSAKRGGGAIYEQYF. DNA of the CDR3: TGCAGTGCTAAGCGGGGCGGGGGGGCAATCTACGAGCAGTACTTC. The chain has TRBV20-1 and TRBJ2-7; 9 bases are shared with TRBD2. The CDR3 is 15 amino acids. Germline V gives CDR1 DFQATT, CDR2 SNEGSKA (reference sequence). Germline trimming cut 4 bases from V and 3 bases from J; bases unmatched to any gene: 10.

This clonotype occurred many times. V usage is TRBV6-1 and J usage is TRBJ2-1; tentatively, D is TRBD1 (5 bases). The CDR3 has 15 amino acids. Germline CDR1 and CDR2: MNHNS and SASEGT. V was pared by 10 bases and J by 2 bases, with 18 bases between. CDR3: CAIIPPGSAYNEQFF. The CDR3 bases are TGTGCCATAATTCCGCCAGGGTCTGCCTACAATGAGCAGTTCTTC.